The 32 T cell receptor beta chains presented below share a single source sample, sequenced in a study of blood T cell repertoires in COVID-19 (dated by TCRdb to 2020 to 2021). Receptor libraries were prepared by the immunoSEQ multiplex PCR assay. In its TCRdb copy, this immuneACCESS table keeps in-frame sequences only and misses some clones. Where compared with another copy, unresolved V genes explain less than half of these, and the others have no known cause. The sample table records tens of thousands of clones; roughly 87% of these occur just once. The top ten clonotypes cover 2% to 3% of the sample. The specimen sequenced was peripheral blood. The receptor set was obtained from a middle-aged man with acute or convalescent COVID-19.

The chain is built from TRBV27 and TRBJ2-3, with 7 positions matching TRBD2. V gave up 7 bases and J gave up 0 bases; unmatched junction bases: 4. Germline V CDR1 and CDR2: MNHEY, SMNVEV (reference sequence). CDR3 size: 14 residues. CDR3 nucleotide sequence: TGTGCCAGCACTACTAGCGTAAGCACAGATACGCAGTATTTT. Amino acid sequence: CASTTSVSTDTQYF.

This clone was seen just once. V and J are TRBV5-1 and TRBJ1-4; the D gene is possibly TRBD1 (5 bases). The germline gives CDR1 SGHRS, CDR2 YFSETQ. The CDR3 length is 15 residues. Trimming left V 0 bases short and J 0 bases short, with 6 bases between. The CDR3 bases are TGCGCCAGCAGCTTGGGGACAACAACTAATGAAAAACTGTTTTTT. This codes for CASSLGTTTNEKLFF.

The chain couples TRBV5-1 to TRBJ2-1, with TRBD2 matching over 7 bases. This CDR3 has 15 residues. The germline gives CDR1 SGHRS, CDR2 YFSETQ. With V trimmed by 4 bases and J by 6 bases, 10 bases remained unmatched. The CDR3 coding sequence is TGCGCCAGCAGCACCAGGGACTACCGCCTCAATGAGCAGTTCTTC. Translation gives CASSTRDYRLNEQFF.

V usage is TRBV18 and J usage is TRBJ1-2, with D perhaps TRBD1 (5 bases). The length of the CDR3 is 14 residues. In germline, CDR1 is KGHSH, CDR2 LQKENI. V dropped 5 bases and J dropped 4 bases, with 14 bases sitting between them. CDR3 sequence reads: CASSLGQGSYGYTF. The CDR3 region has the DNA TGTGCCAGCTCATTGGGTCAGGGCAGCTATGGCTACACCTTC.

The V and J genes are TRBV7-3 and TRBJ1-6; 11 bases agree with TRBD1. Trimming cost V 2 bases and J 10 bases; bases outside gene matches: 4. The CDR3 covers 15 residues. Germline CDR1 SGHTA, CDR2 FQGTGA. CDR3 DNA: TGTGCCAGCAGCTTAGCGGGACAGGGGGGGTCACCCCTCCACTTT. This translates into CASSLAGQGGSPLHF.

This clone is a singleton in its sample. The DNA of the CDR3 is TGTGCCAGCAGTTACGGGGGCGGGAGGGACACCGGGGAGCTGTTTTTT. Translating it yields CASSYGGGRDTGELFF. This chain joins TRBV6-5 and TRBJ2-2; TRBD2 aligns across 9 bases. V gave up 2 bases and J gave up 3 bases; unmatched junction bases: 4. Germline CDR1 MNHEY, CDR2 SVGAGI. The CDR3 runs 16 residues.

The V gene is TRBV2, the J gene TRBJ2-2; D not certain. Trimming took off 6 bases at V and 8 bases at J, with 7 bases between the two ends. Germline V CDR1 and CDR2: SNHLY, FYNNEI. This CDR3 spans 11 amino acids. The CDR3 nucleotides read TGTGCCAGCAGGGCGACAGGGGAGCTGTTTTTT. Translated: CASRATGELFF. Full variable domain (outside the CDR3, taken from reference TRBV2 and TRBJ2-2): EPEVTQTPSHQVTQMGQEVILRCVPISNHLYFYWYRQILGQKVEFLVSFYNNEISEKSEIFDDQFSVERPDGSNFTLKIRSTKLEDSAMYFCASRATGELFFGEGSRLTVL.

The V call is TRBV2, the J call TRBJ1-1; D uncertain. Germline CDR1 and CDR2: SNHLY and FYNNEI. Trimming stripped 8 bases from V and 5 bases from J, with 12 bases between. CDR3 length: 12 residues. CDR3 nucleotide sequence: TGTGCCAGCTTCAAGCTTGAGACTGAAGCTTTCTTT. It specifies CASFKLETEAFF.

CDR3 amino acids: CASSSRGQGVQETQYF. CDR3 coding DNA: TGTGCCAGCAGCTCACGGGGCCAGGGGGTCCAAGAGACCCAGTACTTC. This chain uses TRBV13 with TRBJ2-5; 7 bases agree with TRBD1. J lost 1 base, V lost 4 bases, and 9 bases had no gene match. This CDR3 is built from 16 residues. Germline lookup yields CDR1 PRHDT and CDR2 FYEKMQ (reference sequence). Supplemented by reference TRBV13 and TRBJ2-5, the full variable domain reads AAGVIQSPRHLIKEKRETATLKCYPIPRHDTVYWYQQGPGQDPQFLISFYEKMQSDKGSIPDRFSAQQFSDYHSELNMSSLELGDSALYFCASSSRGQGVQETQYFGPGTRLLVL.

The J gene is TRBJ1-3, the V gene TRBV5-6; possible D gene TRBD1, 5 bases. The germline V gene encodes CDR1 SGHDT and CDR2 YYEEEE. V lost 6 bases, J lost 4 bases, and 5 bases lay in between. The CDR3 runs 11 residues. DNA of the CDR3: TGTGCCAGCACAGGGGGAAACACCATATATTTT. It is translated as CASTGGNTIYF.

J is TRBJ1-2 and V is TRBV5-6; the D gene is possibly TRBD1 (6 bases). The CDR3 has 14 amino acids. Trimming removed 4 bases at V and 3 bases at J, with 13 bases between. Germline values: CDR1 SGHDT, CDR2 YYEEEE. CDR3 sequence reads: CASSLGTPDYGYTF. The DNA of the CDR3 is TGTGCCAGCAGCCTCGGGACACCTGACTATGGCTACACCTTC.

The chain employs TRBV30 and TRBJ1-2, with D maybe TRBD1 (5 bases). Germline V CDR1 and CDR2: GTSNPN, SVGIG (reference sequence). The CDR3 sequence is 15 residues long. Trimming shortened V by 0 bases and J by 5 bases, and 16 bases separated the two germline ends. The chain's CDR3 is CAWSVGWGDSYGYTF. The DNA for the CDR3 is TGTGCCTGGAGTGTAGGGTGGGGCGACTCATATGGCTACACCTTC. The variable domain in full, with the rest retrieved from reference TRBV30 and TRBJ1-2, is SQTIHQWPATLVQPVGSPLSLECTVEGTSNPNLYWYRQAAGRGLQLLFYSVGIGQISSEVPQNLSASRPQDRQFILSSKKLLLSDSGFYLCAWSVGWGDSYGYTFGSGTRLTVV.

J is TRBJ2-7 and V is TRBV11-2, with D possibly matching TRBD1 (6 bases). The CDR3 has 13 residues. Germline V gene lookup returns CDR1 SGHAT and CDR2 FQNNGV. With 3 bases removed from V and 3 bases from J, the gap between germline ends came to 9 bases. CDR3 sequence (DNA): TGTGCCAGCAGCTTGGACAGCCACTACGAGCAGTACGTC. It specifies CASSLDSHYEQYV.

The rearrangement links TRBV28 to TRBJ2-3; D possibly corresponds to TRBD1 (6 bases). Germline CDR1 and CDR2: MDHEN and SYDVKM. V gave up 4 bases and J gave up 2 bases, with 16 bases separating them. CDR3 length equals 16 residues. In DNA, the CDR3 is TGTGCCAGCAGTTCTCAGCCCCGGGACACCACAGATACGCAGTATTTT. Protein sequence: CASSSQPRDTTDTQYF.

This chain uses TRBV6-5 with TRBJ1-3, with TRBD1 identical over 7 bases. The CDR3 runs to 15 residues. Germline assignment: CDR1 MNHEY and CDR2 SVGAGI. V shed 6 bases, J shed 2 bases, and the junction held 7 bases outside the gene matches. The CDR3 is CASRQTGLPGNTIYF. The CDR3 DNA is TGTGCCAGCAGACAGACAGGGCTCCCTGGAAACACCATATATTTT.

The V gene is TRBV12-3 or TRBV12-4, the J gene TRBJ2-6; unclear D gene. This CDR3 contains 13 residues. The ends were cut back, 7 bases at V and 1 base at J, with 5 bases in the middle. CDR3 sequence reads: CASTTSGANVLTF. The CDR3 DNA is TGTGCCAGCACCACATCTGGGGCCAACGTCCTGACTTTC.

This chain connects TRBV11-3 to TRBJ2-2, with 7 bases aligning to TRBD1. The CDR3 runs to 15 residues. In germline, CDR1 is SGHNT, CDR2 YENEEA. Trimming at V came to 6 bases and at J to 5 bases, leaving 9 bases not matched to a gene. CDR3 in DNA: TGTGCCAGCAGTCTTTCCGGGACAGAAACCGGGGAGCTGTTTTTT. This sequence encodes CASSLSGTETGELFF.

V and J are TRBV7-2 and TRBJ2-5; TRBD1 matches 9 bases. The CDR3 spans 13 residues. CDR1 SGHTA and CDR2 FQGNSA come from the germline V gene. V lost 5 bases and J lost 4; bases outside the gene matches: 2. For the CDR3, the DNA is TGTGCCAGCAGCCCGGGACAGGGAGAGACCCAGTACTTC. Translating gives CASSPGQGETQYF.

The J gene is TRBJ2-3, the V gene TRBV27; the match to TRBD2 covers 14 bases. Per the germline V gene, CDR1 is MNHEY and CDR2 is SMNVEV (reference sequence). The CDR3 runs to 16 residues. V lost 0 bases and J lost 10; bases outside the gene matches: 6. DNA for the CDR3: TGTGCCAGCAGTTTATCGGGGACTAGCGGGAGTGGTGCGCAGTATTTT. Translated, it gives CASSLSGTSGSGAQYF.

This sequence joins TRBV4-1 and TRBJ1-4; 9 nucleotides match TRBD1. The CDR3 totals 16 residues. V gave up 4 bases and J gave up 1 base; unmatched junction bases: 4. Germline CDR1 MGHRA, CDR2 YSYEKL. The CDR3 sequence: CASSRWTGETNEKLFF. The CDR3 DNA is TGCGCCAGCAGCCGTTGGACAGGGGAAACTAATGAAAAACTGTTTTTT.

This clone was observed a single time. The rearrangement uses TRBV19 and TRBJ1-5; D remains unclear. The V and J ends lost 7 bases and 1 base respectively, with 14 bases between them. The CDR3 covers 15 residues. The germline gives CDR1 LNHDA, CDR2 SQIVND (reference sequence). The CDR3 nucleotides are TGTGCCAGTAATCTCGGTTTTCGGAGCAATCAGCCCCAGCATTTT. Amino acid sequence: CASNLGFRSNQPQHF.

The rearrangement joins TRBV19 to TRBJ1-2; 7 bases agree with TRBD1. Trimming at V came to 4 bases and at J to 4 bases, leaving 12 bases not matched to a gene. The CDR3 runs 16 residues. Germline V gene lookup returns CDR1 LNHDA and CDR2 SQIVND (reference sequence). CDR3: CASSTTTGKQSYGYTF. The DNA of the CDR3 is TGTGCCAGTAGTACCACGACAGGGAAGCAAAGCTATGGCTACACCTTC.

This sequence joins TRBV7-2 and TRBJ2-3, with D perhaps matching TRBD2 (5 bases). CDR1 is SGHTA and CDR2 is FQGNSA in the germline V gene. The CDR3 covers 15 residues. Trimming took 5 bases from V and 2 from J, leaving 14 bases between them. The CDR3 sequence is CASSPDYISTDTQYF. As DNA, the CDR3 is TGTGCCAGCAGCCCAGACTATATTTCCACAGATACGCAGTATTTT.

The V call is TRBV4-2, the J call TRBJ1-5; D not resolved. Germline V gene sequence: CDR1 LGHNA, CDR2 YNFKEQ. V gave up 1 base and J gave up 5 bases, with 12 bases separating them. The CDR3 runs 15 residues. CDR3 protein: CASSQGQEGYQPQHF. The CDR3 bases are TGTGCCAGCAGCCAAGGCCAGGAGGGCTATCAGCCCCAGCATTTT.

The rearrangement links TRBV2 to TRBJ1-1, with 7 bases that match TRBD1. V trimming: 4 bases; J trimming: 4 bases; junction bases outside the gene matches: 6. The CDR3 runs 14 residues. CDR1 and CDR2 from the germline V gene are SNHLY and FYNNEI. The CDR3 region is CASSGRGQITEAFF. In DNA, the CDR3 is TGTGCCAGCAGTGGACGGGGACAGATCACTGAAGCTTTCTTT. The whole variable domain, remainder taken from reference TRBV2 and TRBJ1-1, is EPEVTQTPSHQVTQMGQEVILRCVPISNHLYFYWYRQILGQKVEFLVSFYNNEISEKSEIFDDQFSVERPDGSNFTLKIRSTKLEDSAMYFCASSGRGQITEAFFGQGTRLTVV.

This clone has just a few counts. CDR3 DNA sequence: TGTGCCAGCAGTTTAGGGCAGGGGTATGGCTACACCTTC. Amino acid sequence: CASSLGQGYGYTF. The chain carries TRBV12-3 or TRBV12-4 and TRBJ1-2, with D perhaps TRBD1 (6 bases). The CDR3 consists of 13 residues. V was pared by 1 base and J by 5 bases, with 8 bases between.

Here the CDR3 reads CASSQLFQAGIFSYGYTF. CDR3 bases: TGCGCCAGCAGCCAGCTTTTTCAGGCGGGAATCTTTTCTTATGGCTACACCTTC. V and J are TRBV4-1 and TRBJ1-2; D uncertain. V was trimmed by 3 bases and J by 5 bases, leaving 25 bases between them. CDR3 length: 18 residues. The germline V gene has CDR1 MGHRA and CDR2 YSYEKL.

This rearrangement joins TRBV11-3 to TRBJ2-3; 12 bases agree with TRBD2. Trimming at V came to 5 bases and at J to 1 base, leaving 7 bases not matched to a gene. CDR1 and CDR2 (germline): SGHNT, YENEEA. This CDR3 is built from 17 residues. DNA for the CDR3: TGTGCCAGCAGCCGACGGACTAGCGGGGATGGCACAGATACGCAGTATTTT. Protein product: CASSRRTSGDGTDTQYF.

This chain connects TRBV3-1 (or the pseudogene TRBV3-2) to TRBJ2-1; D may be TRBD1 (5 bases). CDR3 length: 13 amino acids. Trimming left V 0 bases short and J 6 bases short, with 6 bases between. Germline V gene data show CDR1 as LGHDT and CDR2 as YNNKEL (reference sequence). CDR3 sequence reads: CASSQDRGNEQFF. CDR3 coding DNA: TGTGCCAGCAGCCAAGATAGGGGCAATGAGCAGTTCTTC.

This chain uses TRBV27 with TRBJ2-1, with unresolved D. With 2 bases removed from V and 5 bases from J, the gap between germline ends came to 7 bases. The CDR3 loop spans 13 amino acids. CDR1 MNHEY and CDR2 SMNVEV come from the germline V gene (reference sequence). The CDR3 nucleotides are TGTGCCAGCAGTTTACTCGGAGACAATGAGCAGTTCTTC. It translates to CASSLLGDNEQFF.

V gene TRBV7-2 combines with J gene TRBJ2-3; D is perhaps TRBD1 (6 bases). Trimming removed 1 base from V and 6 bases from J, with 8 bases in between. Per the germline V gene, CDR1 is SGHTA and CDR2 is FQGNSA. This CDR3 comprises 13 residues. The CDR3: CASSLGRGDTQYF. CDR3 sequence (DNA): TGTGCCAGCAGCTTAGGCAGGGGCGATACGCAGTATTTT.

The rearrangement uses TRBV28 and TRBJ2-4; no clear D gene. The CDR3 has 16 amino acids. Germline V gene sequence: CDR1 MDHEN, CDR2 SYDVKM. V was trimmed by 3 bases and J by 0 bases, leaving 12 bases between them. The chain's CDR3 is CASSFLGVLAKNIQYF. The CDR3, as DNA: TGTGCCAGCAGTTTCCTCGGAGTTTTAGCCAAAAACATTCAGTACTTC.